This T cell receptor beta chain came from a study of radiation and T cells in renal cell carcinoma. Assay used: immunoSEQ multiplex PCR; TCRdb lists only in-frame clones, some missing. This repertoire shows 150,000 or so clones, about 85% found once; its top ten account for about 4.3%. This CDR3 comprises 16 residues. CDR1 and CDR2 (germline): SGHDN, FVKESK. Trimming cost V 4 bases and J 5 bases, with 18 bases left between them. Time point: baseline pretreatment blood. Treatment meaning: 15 Gy SBRT to primary tumor, nephrectomy 4 weeks later. After SBRT, blood was collected at 2 and 4 weeks, plus baseline.

The genes are TRBV14 and TRBJ1-5; D gene unclear. The specimen was blood, collected from a patient whose treatment included radiotherapy and nephrectomy. This sequence originates from a woman between 65 and 79 years old with renal cell carcinoma. The CDR3, as DNA: TGTGCCAGCAGCCCTCCCTCGGGGTCTCCTGATCAGCCCCAGCATTTT. Translation gives CASSPPSGSPDQPQHF.